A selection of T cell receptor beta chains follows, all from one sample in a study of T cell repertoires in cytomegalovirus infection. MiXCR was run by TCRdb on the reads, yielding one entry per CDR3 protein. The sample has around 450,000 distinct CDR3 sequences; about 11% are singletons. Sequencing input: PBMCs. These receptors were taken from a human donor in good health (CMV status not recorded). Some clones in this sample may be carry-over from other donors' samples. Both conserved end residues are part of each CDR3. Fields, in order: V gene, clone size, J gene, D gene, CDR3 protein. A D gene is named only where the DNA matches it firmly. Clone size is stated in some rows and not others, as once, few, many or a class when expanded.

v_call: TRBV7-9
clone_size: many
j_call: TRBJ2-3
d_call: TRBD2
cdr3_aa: CASLLAGSTDTQYF

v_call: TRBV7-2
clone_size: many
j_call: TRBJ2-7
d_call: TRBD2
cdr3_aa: CASSLVAGGGSSEQYF

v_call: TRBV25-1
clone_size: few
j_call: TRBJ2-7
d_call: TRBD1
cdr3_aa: CASSGGQGRNEQYF

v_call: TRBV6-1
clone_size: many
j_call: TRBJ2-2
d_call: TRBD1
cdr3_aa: CASSEDRGATGELFF

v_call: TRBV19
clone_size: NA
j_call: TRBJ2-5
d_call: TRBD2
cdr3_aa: CATGLAGGRETQYF

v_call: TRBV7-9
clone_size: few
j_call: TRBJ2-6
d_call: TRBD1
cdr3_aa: CASSSRTGGTSGANVLTF

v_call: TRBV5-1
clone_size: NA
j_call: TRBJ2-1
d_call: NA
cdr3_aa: CASSLDPSGGEQFF

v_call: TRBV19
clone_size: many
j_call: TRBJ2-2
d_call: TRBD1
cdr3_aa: CASSMDRGLAGELFF

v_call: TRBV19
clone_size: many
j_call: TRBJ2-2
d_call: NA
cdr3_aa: CASSLLVPGNTGELFF

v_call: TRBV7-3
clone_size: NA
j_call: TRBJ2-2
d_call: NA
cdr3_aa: CDSSFNTGELFF